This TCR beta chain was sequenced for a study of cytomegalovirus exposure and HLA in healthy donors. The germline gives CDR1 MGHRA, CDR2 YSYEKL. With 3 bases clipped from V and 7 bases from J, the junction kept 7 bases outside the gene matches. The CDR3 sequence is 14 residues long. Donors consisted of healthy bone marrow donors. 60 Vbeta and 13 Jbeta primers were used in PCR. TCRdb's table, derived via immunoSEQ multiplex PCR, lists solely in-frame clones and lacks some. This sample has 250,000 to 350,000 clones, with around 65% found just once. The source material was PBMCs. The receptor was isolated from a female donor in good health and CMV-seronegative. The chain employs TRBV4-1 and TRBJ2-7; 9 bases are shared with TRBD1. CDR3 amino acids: CASSQRDRAGEQYF. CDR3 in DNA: TGCGCCAGCAGCCAGAGGGACAGGGCAGGGGAGCAGTACTTC.